This T cell receptor (beta chain) came from a study of shared clonotypes between healthy human individuals. The study's findings and limits: The represented genetic and exposure-history diversity was limited by the small number of donors.

Naive CD8 cells comprised CD45RO-negative, CCR7-positively selected cells, excluding terminally differentiated effector memory CD45RA+ cells. The CDR3 loop spans 15 amino acids. Germline CDR1 is SGHRS and CDR2 is YFSETQ. The J segment lost 1 base and the V segment lost 3 bases, leaving 5 bases of the junction unmatched. On this clone: Its matching antigen is unknown.

Assay: immunoSEQ multiplex PCR; the TCRdb copy retains only in-frame clones and omits some. The sample gives 600,000 or so clones, approximately 95% of which show up once; approximately 0.11% is in the top ten. The sample was naive CD8+ T cells sorted from blood. The TCR originated in a woman aged 25-40 years in good health. The chain couples TRBV5-1 to TRBJ2-5, with 8 bases lining up with TRBD2. The CDR3 reads CASSSLAGAQETQYF. In DNA form, the CDR3 reads TGCGCCAGCAGCTCTCTAGCGGGCGCCCAAGAGACCCAGTACTTC.